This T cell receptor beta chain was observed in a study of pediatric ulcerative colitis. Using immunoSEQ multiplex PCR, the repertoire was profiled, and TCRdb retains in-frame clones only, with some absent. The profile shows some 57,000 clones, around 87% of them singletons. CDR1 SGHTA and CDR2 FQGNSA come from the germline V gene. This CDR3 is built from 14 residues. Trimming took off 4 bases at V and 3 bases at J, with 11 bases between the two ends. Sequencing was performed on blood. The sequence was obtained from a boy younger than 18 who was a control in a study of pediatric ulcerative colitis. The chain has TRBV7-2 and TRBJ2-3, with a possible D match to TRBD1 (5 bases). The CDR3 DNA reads TGTGCCAGCAGCTCAGGGTATTCAACAGATACGCAGTATTTT. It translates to CASSSGYSTDTQYF.